The 6 T cell receptor beta chains given below trace back to one sample, sequenced in a study of chemoradiotherapy in HPV16-positive cancers. Libraries were prepared by immunoSEQ multiplex PCR; TCRdb keeps only in-frame clonotypes and omits some of them. The sample has about 66,000 clones, more than 70% seen once. The sample in question was blood, obtained from a patient who underwent chemoradiotherapy. Source of these receptors: a human donor with HPV-associated anogenital cancer.

The chain couples TRBV9 to TRBJ2-1; no clear D. The CDR3 covers 15 residues. Germline loops: CDR1 SGDLS, CDR2 YYNGEE. The ends were cut back, 0 bases at V and 0 bases at J, with 7 bases in the middle. CDR3 DNA sequence: TGTGCCAGCAGCGTAGAGGCAGTCTCCTACAATGAGCAGTTCTTC. This gives the protein CASSVEAVSYNEQFF.

CDR3 DNA sequence: TGTGCCAGCAGCTTGGCCCCTCGCGGGGGACTTAAGTACGAGCAGTTCTTC. Its translation: CASSLAPRGGLKYEQFF. The V and J genes are TRBV5-4 and TRBJ2-1; 7 nucleotides agree with TRBD2. The ends lost 0 bases at V and 10 bases at J; junction bases unmatched: 16. Germline CDR1 reads SGHNT; CDR2 reads YYREEE (reference sequence). CDR3 length: 17 residues.

The chain couples TRBV21-1 to TRBJ1-6; TRBD1 was called by the table and not checked on the DNA. TRBV21-1 is flagged as a pseudogene. The CDR3 length is 16 residues. The CDR3 DNA reads as TGTGCCAGCAGCTCAAGAAAAGGCAGGGGTTATTCACCCCTCCACTTT. Its translation is CASSSRKGRGYSPLHF.

This clone was seen just once. The rearrangement links TRBV2 to TRBJ1-6; D perhaps matches TRBD1 (6 bases). Germline lookup yields CDR1 SNHLY and CDR2 FYNNEI. V lost 4 bases and J lost 7, with 11 bases in between. CDR3 size: 14 residues. DNA for the CDR3: TGTGCCAGCAGTGTCGGGGGGCCCAATTCACCCCTCCACTTT. Protein product: CASSVGGPNSPLHF.

The CDR3 loop is CASSPELGRGRTHGYTF. In nucleotides, the CDR3 is TGTGCCAGCAGCCCCGAATTAGGTAGGGGGCGAACCCATGGCTACACCTTC. The chain links TRBV7-9 to TRBJ1-2; 7 nucleotides align to TRBD1. Germline V CDR1 and CDR2: SEHNR, FQNEAQ (reference sequence). Unmatched junction bases numbered 18, after V lost 5 bases and J lost 6 bases. This CDR3 spans 17 amino acids.

This clone was seen only once. This chain joins TRBV11-3 and TRBJ2-3, with 9 positions matching TRBD1. Germline-derived CDR1 and CDR2 are SGHNT and YENEEA. This CDR3 contains 16 residues. After removal of 5 bases from V and 1 base from J, the junction contained 7 bases not matched to a gene. The CDR3 spells CASSPGQGRGTDTQYF. CDR3 coding DNA: TGTGCCAGCAGCCCAGGACAGGGGAGAGGCACAGATACGCAGTATTTT.